The T cell receptor beta chain under discussion was sequenced for a study of CD8 T cells in ankylosing spondylitis (dated by TCRdb to the late 2010s). Some background on the complete study: T cell receptor beta repertoires were profiled in healthy donors and ankylosing spondylitis patients so that disease-linked TCR variants could be found. The whole study cohort included over a hundred healthy donors and about two dozen ankylosing spondylitis patients. Peripheral blood samples were taken, and synovial fluid was additionally collected from ankylosing spondylitis patients.

Details on this clonotype: There is no known antigen for this receptor. It has no much larger one-base neighbor in the sample; base qualities were not kept.

Here is what the overall study found, with its caveats: Blood from ankylosing spondylitis patients appeared to be characterized by a TCR beta motif made up of several highly homologous amino acid variants. According to the report, matched synovial fluid samples from ankylosing spondylitis patients were significantly enriched for the disease-linked clones. Some motif variants had previously been reported in the synovial fluid and blood of reactive arthritis patients, which suggests shared mechanisms of disease initiation. A CD8+ phenotype was shown by the disease-linked clones, which were found at relatively low frequencies in peripheral blood.

For this chain, trimming is 0 bases at the V end and 3 bases at the J end, and the number of junction bases without a gene match is 5. The CDR3 sequence holds 17 residues, the cysteine and phenylalanine included. The only DNA kept is the CDR3, 51 bases in frame from the first base. The germline V gene yields SGDLS for CDR1 and YYNGEE for CDR2. The sequencer listed for this sample is Illumina HiSeq 2500. TCR beta libraries were prepared by quantitative 5'-RACE with molecular barcodes. Per the authors' processing: To identify disease-linked TCR variants, a new computational method was used, one built on a probabilistic model of VDJ rearrangement. TCRdb ran its own pipeline on the public reads, namely fastp trimming at Q25 and MiXCR clone calling, and kept in-frame beta chains. Entries that share a CDR3 protein sequence are merged under the most common genes and DNA. The V and J calls and clone size are TCRdb's, not the authors'. The sample records about 700,000 distinct CDR3 sequences, around a fifth of which are singletons. The ten top clones hold around 19% of the sample.

The sample comprised blood, either unsorted or a sorted T cell fraction (not recorded which). Here the chain combines TRBV9 and TRBJ2-3, with 12 junctional bases fitting TRBD2. This receptor was taken from a male donor with ankylosing spondylitis. The nucleotide sequence reads TGTGCCAGCAGCGTAGGCACTAGCGGGGGGCCGACAGATACGCAGTATTTT. Its protein product is CASSVGTSGGPTDTQYF.